A selection of T cell receptor beta chains follows, all from one sample in a study of Ad26.COV2.S vaccination and SARS-CoV-2 variants. Produced via immunoSEQ multiplex PCR; TCRdb's table is partial and in-frame only. Of about 440,000 clones listed, around 88% are singletons. The sequencing used peripheral blood, collected in a trial of Ad26.COV2.S vaccine versus placebo. These receptors were collected from a person aged 18-60 years who received the Ad26.COV2.S COVID-19 vaccine or a placebo. Both conserved end residues are part of each CDR3. A D gene is named only where the DNA matches it firmly. Only part of the rows carry a size: once, few, many, or a class if the clone is expanded.

V	J	D	size	DNA	CDR3
TRBV19	TRBJ2-7	TRBD1	-	TGTGCCAGTAGAAAGACTCGGGACAGGGGCTACGAGCAGTACTTC	CASRKTRDRGYEQYF
TRBV3-1/TRBV3-2	TRBJ2-7	TRBD2	once	TGTGCCAGCAGCCAAGGGGTAGCGGGAGCCCTGGGTGAGCAGTACTTC	CASSQGVAGALGEQYF
TRBV11-1	TRBJ1-1	TRBD1	-	TGTGCCAGCAGCTTAGCTACAGGACAGGGGCGCACTGAAGCTTTCTTT	CASSLATGQGRTEAFF
TRBV19	TRBJ1-2	-	-	TGTGCCAGTAGTACTCAGGGTTCTAACTATGGCTACACCTTC	CASSTQGSNYGYTF
TRBV2	TRBJ2-5	-	-	TGTGCCAGCAGACCTGGACTAACCCTAGATCGGGAGACCCAGTACTTC	CASRPGLTLDRETQYF
TRBV15	TRBJ2-3	TRBD1	-	TGTGCCACCAGCAGAGCCCCGGGACAGGGTCCAGATACGCAGTATTTT	CATSRAPGQGPDTQYF
TRBV2	TRBJ2-1	-	-	TGTGCCAGCAGTGAAGCGGTACAGGTAATCAATGAGCAGTTCTTC	CASSEAVQVINEQFF
TRBV19	TRBJ2-3	-	-	TGTGCCAGTAGTCGCCGCTTTAGCCGCACAGATACGCAGTATTTT	CASSRRFSRTDTQYF
TRBV27	TRBJ2-2	-	-	TGTGCCAGCAGTTTACCGTACGGTGGGGGGGAGCTGTTTTTT	CASSLPYGGGELFF
TRBV28	TRBJ2-5	-	-	TGTGCCAGCAGTTACGGACTGAGGGGGGAGACCCAGTACTTC	CASSYGLRGETQYF
TRBV20-1	TRBJ2-1	-	-	TGCAGTGCTAGTTTCGGGAGTGGCTCCTACAATGAGCAGTTCTTC	CSASFGSGSYNEQFF
TRBV5-6	TRBJ1-1	-	-	TGTGCCAGCAGCTTAGGTCTGGACACTGAAGCTTTCTTT	CASSLGLDTEAFF
TRBV7-9	TRBJ1-6	TRBD1	-	TGTGCCAGCAGCCCCGGGACAGTTTATAATTCACCCCTCCACTTT	CASSPGTVYNSPLHF
TRBV7-2	TRBJ2-3	TRBD1	-	TGTGCCAGCAGCCCCCGGACAGGGGTGCCTACAGATACGCAGTATTTT	CASSPRTGVPTDTQYF
TRBV4-3	TRBJ2-3	TRBD2	-	TGCGCCAGCAGCCTTCGAGCTAGCGGGAGTGGAGATACGCAGTATTTT	CASSLRASGSGDTQYF
TRBV27	TRBJ2-4	TRBD1	once	TGTGCCAGCAGTCCCTGGACAGGGGGCGAAAAAAACATTCAGTACTTC	CASSPWTGGEKNIQYF
TRBV30	TRBJ1-4	-	-	TGTGCCTGGACGAATTGGGGGTTTAATGAAAAACTGTTTTTT	CAWTNWGFNEKLFF
TRBV10-1	TRBJ1-1	TRBD1	once	TGCGCCAGGCGGACAGGGGGATCGCAGGGAGCTTTCTTT	CARRTGGSQGAFF
TRBV19	TRBJ1-2	-	-	TGTGCCAGTACCCTAAATTGGAGGAACTATGGCTACACCTTC	CASTLNWRNYGYTF
TRBV12-3/TRBV12-4	TRBJ1-5	-	-	TGTGCCAGCAGTTTAAGCAGGGTTCAGCCCCAGCATTTT	CASSLSRVQPQHF
TRBV6-5	TRBJ1-1	-	-	TGTGCCAGCAGGACAAAACTGAACACTGAAGCTTTCTTT	CASRTKLNTEAFF
TRBV28	TRBJ2-5	-	-	TGTGCCAGCAGTTTTGTCGCCCTTCGAGAGACCCAGTACTTC	CASSFVALRETQYF
TRBV19	TRBJ1-2	-	few	TGTGCCAGTAGACCAGGGAGAGATGGCTACACCTTC	CASRPGRDGYTF
TRBV11-1	TRBJ2-2	-	-	TGTGCCAGCAGCCCAGGGGCGCCTAACACCGGGGAGCTGTTTTTT	CASSPGAPNTGELFF
TRBV28	TRBJ1-5	TRBD1	few	TGTGCCAGCAGTCCATTGGACAGGTCCAATCAGCCCCAGCATTTT	CASSPLDRSNQPQHF
TRBV7-8	TRBJ2-7	-	-	TGTGCCAGCAGCTTAGCCAGCGTGTCCTACGAGCAGTACTTC	CASSLASVSYEQYF
TRBV6-6	TRBJ1-3	TRBD1	-	TGTGCCAGCAGGGACAGGGCCTGGAACACCATATATTTT	CASRDRAWNTIYF
TRBV12-3/TRBV12-4	TRBJ1-2	-	-	TGTGCCAGCAGTCCCCGCCCTAACTATGGCTACACCTTC	CASSPRPNYGYTF
TRBV6-5	TRBJ2-5	-	-	TGTGCCAGCGTAAACAGGGTCGGGGTTCAGGAGACCCAGTACTTC	CASVNRVGVQETQYF
TRBV21-1	TRBJ1-5	-	-	TGTGCCAGCAGCAAAGGAGCGACGAATCAGCCCCAGCATTTT	CASSKGATNQPQHF
TRBV7-2	TRBJ2-1	-	few	TGTGCCAGCAGCCCAGGCCAGGACTCCTACAATGAGCAGTTCTTC	CASSPGQDSYNEQFF
TRBV14	TRBJ2-1	TRBD2	-	TGTGCCAGCAGCATCGGGGGGTATGAGCAGTTCTTC	CASSIGGYEQFF
TRBV3-1/TRBV3-2	TRBJ2-7	-	-	TGTGCCAGCAGCTCCTACCACTGGCAGTACTTC	CASSSYHWQYF
TRBV7-3	TRBJ2-3	TRBD2	-	TGTGCCAGCAGCTTAACGTCTAGCGGAGGCCTCACAGATACGCAGTATTTT	CASSLTSSGGLTDTQYF
TRBV6-5	TRBJ1-5	-	-	TGTGCCAGCAGTTACTCGGCAGGGTATCAGCCCCAGCATTTT	CASSYSAGYQPQHF
TRBV18	TRBJ2-1	-	few	TGTGCCAGCTCACAACAGAGCTCCTACAATGAGCAGTTCTTC	CASSQQSSYNEQFF
TRBV19	TRBJ2-1	TRBD2	-	TGTGCCAGTAGTACTGTAGCGGGAGGGGGTAGGGAGCAGTTCTTC	CASSTVAGGGREQFF
TRBV29-1	TRBJ2-7	-	-	TGCAGCGCATTACTAGTCTCCTACGAGCAGTACTTC	CSALLVSYEQYF
TRBV11-2	TRBJ2-7	TRBD2	-	TGTGCCAGCACCATAGCGGGAGCCAACTACGAGCAGTACTTC	CASTIAGANYEQYF
TRBV19	TRBJ2-2	-	few	TGTGCCAGTAGATCCATGCGGGAGAAGGGGGCCGGGGAGCTGTTTTTT	CASRSMREKGAGELFF
TRBV6-5	TRBJ1-5	TRBD1	once	TGTGCCACTAAGACAGGGGCGTCCCCTAATCAGCCCCAGCATTTT	CATKTGASPNQPQHF
TRBV28	TRBJ1-4	TRBD1	-	TGTGCCAGCAGTAGCCCCCGGGACAGGAGTGATGAAAAACTGTTTTTT	CASSSPRDRSDEKLFF
TRBV5-4	TRBJ1-1	-	-	TGTGCCAGCAGCCCGACCATGGGGATGAGGAGAGCTGGGAACACTGAAGCTTTCTTT	CASSPTMGMRRAGNTEAFF